The entry below describes one TCR beta chain. Its target is unknown. The data originate from a study of T cell responses to AZD1222 COVID-19 vaccine. General study points: Within unmutated variant regions lay the reported targets of nearly half of spike-specific TCRs.

This CDR3 is 14 amino acids long. Trimming took 8 bases from V and 6 from J, leaving 20 bases between them. CDR1 is MNHEY, CDR2 SMNVEV, per germline (reference sequence). Method: immunoSEQ multiplex PCR; TCRdb's copy keeps in-frame clones and lacks some. In the table there are some 170,000 clones, 85% to 95% of which are singletons. The rearrangement uses TRBV27 and TRBJ2-7, with a weak D call TRBD2 (6 bases). This clonotype was sampled from an adult in good health. Sequenced material: peripheral blood, taken on day 0 of AZD1222 vaccination. CDR3 bases: TGTGCCAGCGGGCGCGGGACGGAAGGTGGCGAGCAGTACTTC. Protein: CASGRGTEGGEQYF.